This TCR beta chain originates from a study of CD8+CD57+ T cells in acquired aplastic anemia. Study background: DNA from sorted CD4+ and CD8+ cells averaged approximately 3.2 ug.

Genomic DNA, the template, was used for profiling of the TCR beta VDJ and CDR3. One entry per CDR3 protein results from TCRdb running MiXCR on the reads. The profile shows 200,000 to 250,000 distinct CDR3 sequences, approximately 57% of them singletons. J was trimmed by 4 bases and V by 5 bases; bases with no gene match: 0. Germline V gene sequence: CDR1 ENHRY, CDR2 SYGVKD. The CDR3 spans 12 residues. This chain joins TRBV10-3 and TRBJ2-5; TRBD2 agrees at 8 bases. The clonotype was recovered from a human donor in good health. Sequenced: sorted CD4+, CD8+, or CD8+CD57+ T cells (not recorded which) from PBMCs. CDR3 DNA: TGTGCCATCAGTACTAGCGGAGAGACCCAGTACTTC. It specifies CAISTSGETQYF.